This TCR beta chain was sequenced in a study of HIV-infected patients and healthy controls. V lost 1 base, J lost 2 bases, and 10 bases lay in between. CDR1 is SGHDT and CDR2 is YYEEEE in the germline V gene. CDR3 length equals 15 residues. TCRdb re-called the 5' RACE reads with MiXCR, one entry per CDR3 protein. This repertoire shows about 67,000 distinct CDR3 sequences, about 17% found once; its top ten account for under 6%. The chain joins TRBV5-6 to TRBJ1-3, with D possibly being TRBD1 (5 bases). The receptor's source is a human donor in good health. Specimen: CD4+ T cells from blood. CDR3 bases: TGTGCCAGCAGCTTGCAGCGACAGACTGGAAACACCATATATTTT. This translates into CASSLQRQTGNTIYF.